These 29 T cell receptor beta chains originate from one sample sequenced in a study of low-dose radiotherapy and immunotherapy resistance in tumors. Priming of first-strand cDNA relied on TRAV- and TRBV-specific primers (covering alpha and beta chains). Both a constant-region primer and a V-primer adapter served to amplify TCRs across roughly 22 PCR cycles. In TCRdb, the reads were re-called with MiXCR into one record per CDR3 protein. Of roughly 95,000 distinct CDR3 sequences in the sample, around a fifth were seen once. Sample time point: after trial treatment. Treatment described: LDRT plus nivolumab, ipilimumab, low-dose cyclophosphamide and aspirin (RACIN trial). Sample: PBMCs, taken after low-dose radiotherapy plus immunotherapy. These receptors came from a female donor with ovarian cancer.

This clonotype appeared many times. The CDR3 DNA is TGTGCCAGCAGCTCACCGGGACTCACTGAAGCTTTCTTT. Amino acids: CASSSPGLTEAFF. The chain joins TRBV28 to TRBJ1-1, with a weak D call TRBD1 (5 bases). The CDR3 has 13 residues. V lost 6 bases to trimming and J lost 4 bases, with 12 bases between them. Germline CDR1 reads MDHEN; CDR2 reads SYDVKM.

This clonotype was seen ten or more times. In DNA form, the CDR3 reads TGTGCCATCAAGCTAGCGGGGGGGGACAATGAGCAGTTCTTC. It translates to CAIKLAGGDNEQFF. The V and J genes are TRBV10-3 and TRBJ2-1, with 12 bases fitting TRBD2. With V trimmed by 7 bases and J by 5 bases, 3 bases remained unmatched. Germline CDR1 is ENHRY and CDR2 is SYGVKD. The CDR3 is 14 amino acids.

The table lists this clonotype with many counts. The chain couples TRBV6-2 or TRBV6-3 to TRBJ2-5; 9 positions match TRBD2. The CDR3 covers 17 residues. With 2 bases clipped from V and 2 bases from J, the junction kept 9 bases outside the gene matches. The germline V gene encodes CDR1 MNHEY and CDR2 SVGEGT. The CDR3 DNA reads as TGTGCCAGCAGTTACCGGAGCGGGGGGACGTTTCAAGAGACCCAGTACTTC. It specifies CASSYRSGGTFQETQYF.

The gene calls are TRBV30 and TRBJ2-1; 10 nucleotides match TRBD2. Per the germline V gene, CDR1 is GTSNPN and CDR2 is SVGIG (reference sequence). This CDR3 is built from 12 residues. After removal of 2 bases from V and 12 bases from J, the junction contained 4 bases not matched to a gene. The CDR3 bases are TGTGCCTGGAGTCGGACTAGCGGTTTGCAGTTCTTC. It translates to CAWSRTSGLQFF.

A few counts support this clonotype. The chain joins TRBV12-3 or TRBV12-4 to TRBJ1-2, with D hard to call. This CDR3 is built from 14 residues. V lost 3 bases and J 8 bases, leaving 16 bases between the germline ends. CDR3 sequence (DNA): TGTGCCAGCAGTTTGAGTCAGTCGGCAGGCGGCTACACCTTC. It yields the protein CASSLSQSAGGYTF.

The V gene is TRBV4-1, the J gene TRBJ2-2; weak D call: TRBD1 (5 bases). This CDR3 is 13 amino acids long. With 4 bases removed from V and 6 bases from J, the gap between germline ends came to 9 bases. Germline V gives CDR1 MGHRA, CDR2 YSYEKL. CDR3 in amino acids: CASSPQGPGELFF. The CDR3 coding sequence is TGCGCCAGCAGCCCTCAGGGCCCCGGGGAGCTGTTTTTT.

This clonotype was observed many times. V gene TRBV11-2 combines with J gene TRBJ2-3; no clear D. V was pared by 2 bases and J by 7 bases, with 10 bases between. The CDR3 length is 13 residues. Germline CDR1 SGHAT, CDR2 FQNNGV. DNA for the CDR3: TGTGCCAGCAGCTTACGAGGAACACATACGCAGTATTTT. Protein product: CASSLRGTHTQYF.

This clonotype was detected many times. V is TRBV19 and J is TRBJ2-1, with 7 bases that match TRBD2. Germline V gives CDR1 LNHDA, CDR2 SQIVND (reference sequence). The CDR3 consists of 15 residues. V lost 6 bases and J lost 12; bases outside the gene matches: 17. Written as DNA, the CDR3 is TGTGCCAGTAGGGGGGACCGGGACTACGTTAGGGGGCAGTTCTTC. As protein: CASRGDRDYVRGQFF.

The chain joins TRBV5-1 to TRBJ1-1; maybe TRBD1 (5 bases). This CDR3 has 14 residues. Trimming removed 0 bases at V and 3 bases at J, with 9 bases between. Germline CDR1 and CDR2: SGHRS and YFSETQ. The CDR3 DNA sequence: TGCGCCAGCAGCTTGGCGGTAGGGGACACTGAAGCTTTCTTT. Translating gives CASSLAVGDTEAFF.

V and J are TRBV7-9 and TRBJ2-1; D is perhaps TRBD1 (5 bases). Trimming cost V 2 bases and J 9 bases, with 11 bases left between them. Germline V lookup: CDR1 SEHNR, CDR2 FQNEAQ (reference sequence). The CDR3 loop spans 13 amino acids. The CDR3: CASSLTQQGEQFF. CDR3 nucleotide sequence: TGTGCCAGCAGCTTAACCCAGCAGGGTGAGCAGTTCTTC.

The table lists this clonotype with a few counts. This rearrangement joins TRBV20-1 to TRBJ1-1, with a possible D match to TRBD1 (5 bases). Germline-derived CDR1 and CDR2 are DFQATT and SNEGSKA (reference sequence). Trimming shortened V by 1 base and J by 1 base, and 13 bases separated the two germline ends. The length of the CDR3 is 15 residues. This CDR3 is CSARGRVETNTEAFF. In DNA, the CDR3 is TGCAGTGCTAGAGGCAGGGTAGAGACGAACACTGAAGCTTTCTTT.

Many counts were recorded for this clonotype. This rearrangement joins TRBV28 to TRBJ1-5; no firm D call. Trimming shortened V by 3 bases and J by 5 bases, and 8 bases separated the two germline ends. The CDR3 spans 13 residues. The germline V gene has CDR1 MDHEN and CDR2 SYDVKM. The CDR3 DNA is TGTGCCAGCAGTTTTATGCCTGATCAGCCCCAGCATTTT. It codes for CASSFMPDQPQHF.

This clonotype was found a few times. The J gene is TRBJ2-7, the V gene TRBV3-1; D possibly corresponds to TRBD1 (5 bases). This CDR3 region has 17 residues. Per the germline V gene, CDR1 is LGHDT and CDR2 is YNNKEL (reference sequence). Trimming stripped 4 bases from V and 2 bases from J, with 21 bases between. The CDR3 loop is CASSRHRQTTKTYEQYF. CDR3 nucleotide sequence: TGTGCCAGCAGCCGCCACCGACAGACCACAAAGACCTACGAGCAGTACTTC.

CDR3 sequence (DNA): TGCAGTGCTAGAATTTTTGGGACAGCCTTGATGAACACTGAAGCTTTCTTT. It yields the protein CSARIFGTALMNTEAFF. This rearrangement joins TRBV20-1 to TRBJ1-1, with 7 bases identical to TRBD1. With V trimmed by 2 bases and J by 0 bases, 12 bases remained unmatched. The CDR3 extends over 17 amino acids. Germline V lookup: CDR1 DFQATT, CDR2 SNEGSKA (reference sequence).

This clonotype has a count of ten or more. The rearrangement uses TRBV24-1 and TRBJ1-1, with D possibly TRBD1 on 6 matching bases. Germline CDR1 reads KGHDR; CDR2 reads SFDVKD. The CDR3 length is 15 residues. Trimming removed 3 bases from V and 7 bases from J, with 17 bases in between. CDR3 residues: CATSDRKTGRFEAFF. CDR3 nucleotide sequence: TGTGCCACCAGTGATCGTAAGACAGGCCGCTTTGAAGCTTTCTTT.

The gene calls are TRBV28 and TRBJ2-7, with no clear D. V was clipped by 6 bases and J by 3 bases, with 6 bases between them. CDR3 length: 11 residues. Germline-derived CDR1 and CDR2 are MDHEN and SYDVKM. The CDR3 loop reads CASSLVYEQYF. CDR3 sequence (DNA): TGTGCCAGCAGCCTGGTCTACGAGCAGTACTTC.

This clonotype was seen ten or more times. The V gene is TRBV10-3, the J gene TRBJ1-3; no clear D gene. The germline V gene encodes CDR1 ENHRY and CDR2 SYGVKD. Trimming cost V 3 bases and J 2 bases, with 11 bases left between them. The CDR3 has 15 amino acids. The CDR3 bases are TGTGCCATCAGTGAAAATGGAGGCGCTGGAAACACCATATATTTT. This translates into CAISENGGAGNTIYF.

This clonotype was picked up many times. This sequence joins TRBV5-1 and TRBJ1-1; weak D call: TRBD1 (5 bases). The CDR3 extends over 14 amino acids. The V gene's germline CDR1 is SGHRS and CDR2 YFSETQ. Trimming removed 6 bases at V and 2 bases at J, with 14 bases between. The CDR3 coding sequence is TGCGCCAGCACCAATACAGGATACAACACTGAAGCTTTCTTT. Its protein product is CASTNTGYNTEAFF. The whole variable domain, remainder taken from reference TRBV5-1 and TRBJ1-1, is KAGVTQTPRYLIKTRGQQVTLSCSPISGHRSVSWYQQTPGQGLQFLFEYFSETQRNKGNFPGRFSGRQFSNSRSEMNVSTLELGDSALYLCASTNTGYNTEAFFGQGTRLTVV.

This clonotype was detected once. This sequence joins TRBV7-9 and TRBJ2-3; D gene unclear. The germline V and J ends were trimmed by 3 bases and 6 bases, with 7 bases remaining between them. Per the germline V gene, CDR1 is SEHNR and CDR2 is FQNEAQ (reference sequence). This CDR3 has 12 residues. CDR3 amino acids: CASSFAPDTQYF. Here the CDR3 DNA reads TGTGCCAGCAGCTTTGCCCCGGATACGCAGTATTTT.

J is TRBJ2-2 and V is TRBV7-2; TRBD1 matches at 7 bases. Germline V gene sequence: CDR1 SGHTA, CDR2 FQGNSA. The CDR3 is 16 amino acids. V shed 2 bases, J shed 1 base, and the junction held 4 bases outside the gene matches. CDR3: CASSLRTGQNTGELFF. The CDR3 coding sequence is TGTGCCAGCAGCTTACGGACAGGTCAGAACACCGGGGAGCTGTTTTTT.

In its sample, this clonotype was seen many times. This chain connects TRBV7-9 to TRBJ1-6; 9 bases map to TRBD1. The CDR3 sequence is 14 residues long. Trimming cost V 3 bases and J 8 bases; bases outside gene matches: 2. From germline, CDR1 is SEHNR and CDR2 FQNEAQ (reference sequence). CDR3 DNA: TGTGCCAGCAGCTTGGGACAGGGTGATTCACCCCTCCACTTT. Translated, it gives CASSLGQGDSPLHF.

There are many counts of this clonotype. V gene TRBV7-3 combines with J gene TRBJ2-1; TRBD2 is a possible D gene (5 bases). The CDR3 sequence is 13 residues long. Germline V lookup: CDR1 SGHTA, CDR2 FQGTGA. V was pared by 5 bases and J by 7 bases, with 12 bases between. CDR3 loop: CASSAISGNEQFF. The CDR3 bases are TGTGCCAGCAGCGCGATCAGCGGAAATGAGCAGTTCTTC.

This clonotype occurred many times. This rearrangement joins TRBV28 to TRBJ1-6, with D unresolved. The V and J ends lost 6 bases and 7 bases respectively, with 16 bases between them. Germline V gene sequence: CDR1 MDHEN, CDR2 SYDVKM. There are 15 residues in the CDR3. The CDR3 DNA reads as TGTGCCAGCAGCTTGCTGAGGGCGGGGAATTCACCCCTCCACTTT. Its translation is CASSLLRAGNSPLHF.

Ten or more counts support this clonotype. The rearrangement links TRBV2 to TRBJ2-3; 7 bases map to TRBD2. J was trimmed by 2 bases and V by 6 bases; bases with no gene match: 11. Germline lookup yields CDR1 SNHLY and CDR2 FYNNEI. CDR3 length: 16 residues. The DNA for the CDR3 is TGTGCCAGCAGAGCCGGGACTAATACTCCCACAGATACGCAGTATTTT. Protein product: CASRAGTNTPTDTQYF. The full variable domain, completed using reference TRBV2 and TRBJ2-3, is EPEVTQTPSHQVTQMGQEVILRCVPISNHLYFYWYRQILGQKVEFLVSFYNNEISEKSEIFDDQFSVERPDGSNFTLKIRSTKLEDSAMYFCASRAGTNTPTDTQYFGPGTRLTVL.

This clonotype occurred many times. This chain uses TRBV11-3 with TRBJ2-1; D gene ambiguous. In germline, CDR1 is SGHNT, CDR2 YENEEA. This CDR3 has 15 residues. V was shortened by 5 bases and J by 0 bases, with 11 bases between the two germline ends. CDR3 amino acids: CASSASGSSYNEQFF. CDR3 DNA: TGTGCCAGCAGCGCCTCGGGCAGCTCCTACAATGAGCAGTTCTTC.

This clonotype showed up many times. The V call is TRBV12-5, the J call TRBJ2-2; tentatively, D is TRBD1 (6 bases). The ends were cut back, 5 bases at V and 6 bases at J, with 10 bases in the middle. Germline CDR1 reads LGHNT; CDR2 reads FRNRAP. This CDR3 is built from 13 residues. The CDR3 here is CASGTGQSGELFF. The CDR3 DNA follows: TGTGCTAGTGGTACGGGACAATCCGGGGAGCTGTTTTTT.

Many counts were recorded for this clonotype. The CDR3 here is CASSLAEQGRADTQYF. CDR3 DNA: TGTGCCAGCAGCTTAGCGGAACAGGGGAGGGCAGATACGCAGTATTTT. The genes are TRBV7-9 and TRBJ2-3; possibly TRBD1 or TRBD2 for D (7 bases each). The V end was cut by 0 bases, the J end by 4 bases, with 14 bases between. Germline V lookup: CDR1 SEHNR, CDR2 FQNEAQ (reference sequence). The CDR3 is 16 amino acids.

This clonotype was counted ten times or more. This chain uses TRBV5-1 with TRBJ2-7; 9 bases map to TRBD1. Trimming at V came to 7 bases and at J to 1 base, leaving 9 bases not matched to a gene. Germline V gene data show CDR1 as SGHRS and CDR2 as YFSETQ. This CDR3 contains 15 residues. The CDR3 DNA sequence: TGCGCCAGCGCGGTAGGGGACAGGGTTTCCTACGAGCAGTACTTC. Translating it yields CASAVGDRVSYEQYF.

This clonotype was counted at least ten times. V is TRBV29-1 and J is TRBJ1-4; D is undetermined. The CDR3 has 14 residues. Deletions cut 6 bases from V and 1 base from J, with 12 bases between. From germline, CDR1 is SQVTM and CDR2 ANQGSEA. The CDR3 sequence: CSVDPLGTNEKLFF. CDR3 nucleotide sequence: TGCAGCGTCGACCCGCTGGGAACTAATGAAAAACTGTTTTTT.